These 27 T cell receptor beta chains were all obtained from the same sample, sequenced in a study of regulatory T cells in long-lasting Graves disease. Time point in this sample: persistent/refractory GD, antithyroid drugs over 5 years with positive TRAb. The TCR library used RNA extracted from PBMCs. Building of the TCR beta libraries involved iRepertoire HTBI primers and Arm-PCR of CDR3 regions. TCRdb reprocessed the multiplex PCR reads with MiXCR, giving one entry per CDR3 protein. The sample contains approximately 380,000 distinct CDR3 sequences, roughly 20% of which appear only once. The sequences come from peripheral blood mononuclear cells (PBMCs), collected when the disease was refractory, from a patient treated with antithyroid drugs. These receptors came from a female donor with Graves disease.

Many counts were recorded for this clonotype. The genes are TRBV12-3 or TRBV12-4 and TRBJ1-1; D is undetermined. This CDR3 has 14 residues. The V gene lost 2 bases and the J gene lost 0 bases, with 7 bases spanning the gap. CDR3 region: CASSLSGMNTEAFF. In nucleotides, the CDR3 is TGTGCCAGCAGTTTATCGGGGATGAACACTGAAGCTTTCTTT.

This clonotype showed up many times. The chain combines TRBV7-2 with TRBJ2-7, with D possibly TRBD2 on 5 matching bases. Per the germline V gene, CDR1 is SGHTA and CDR2 is FQGNSA. Deletions cut 1 base from V and 5 bases from J, with 12 bases between. This CDR3 spans 14 amino acids. The CDR3 coding sequence is TGTGCCAGCAGCTTAGTAGCGCGACCGGACGAGCAGTACTTC. Protein: CASSLVARPDEQYF.

In its sample, this clonotype was seen many times. One end of the junction varies from germline; a read error may be responsible. The V and J genes are TRBV5-1 and TRBJ1-1, with D maybe TRBD1 (6 bases). The CDR3 has 13 residues. Germline assignment: CDR1 SGHRS and CDR2 YFSETQ. CDR3 DNA: TGCGCCAGCAGCACTGCCACAGGGTCTGAGGCTTTCTTT. Its protein is CASSTATGSEAFF.

This clonotype came up many times. The rearrangement uses TRBV2 and TRBJ2-7, with TRBD2 as a possible D gene (5 bases). This CDR3 contains 11 residues. Trimming pared 5 bases from V and 7 bases from J, leaving 9 bases between. Looked up from germline, CDR1 is SNHLY and CDR2 is FYNNEI. In nucleotides, the CDR3 is TGTGCCAGCAGTAACCGGGGAGAGCAGTACTTC. This translates into CASSNRGEQYF.

This clonotype was seen more than once but under ten times. The rearrangement links TRBV7-2 to TRBJ1-1, with unresolved D. With 0 bases removed from V and 4 bases from J, the gap between germline ends came to 9 bases. CDR1 and CDR2 (germline): SGHTA, FQGNSA. The CDR3 runs 14 residues. The CDR3 sequence is CASSLAIPSTEAFF. The DNA for the CDR3 is TGTGCCAGCAGCTTAGCGATTCCGAGCACTGAAGCTTTCTTT.

This clonotype was seen a few times. This rearrangement joins TRBV18 to TRBJ2-7, with D possibly TRBD1 on 6 matching bases. The CDR3 is 13 amino acids. Trimming shortened V by 6 bases and J by 6 bases, and 15 bases separated the two germline ends. From germline, CDR1 is KGHSH and CDR2 LQKENI. The CDR3 coding sequence is TGTGCCAGCTCCACAGGGAATGTGGGCGAGCAGTACTTC. Amino acid sequence: CASSTGNVGEQYF. Drawing the rest from reference TRBV18 and TRBJ2-7, the complete variable domain is NAGVMQNPRHLVRRRGQEARLRCSPMKGHSHVYWYRQLPEEGLKFMVYLQKENIIDESGMPKERFSAEFPKEGPSILRIQQVVRGDSAAYFCASSTGNVGEQYFGPGTRLTVT.

This clonotype has a count of ten or more. The genes are TRBV10-3 and TRBJ2-5; D is possibly TRBD1 (6 bases). CDR3 length: 11 amino acids. V shed 8 bases and J shed 3 bases, with 7 bases lying between them. CDR1 and CDR2 from the germline V gene are ENHRY and SYGVKD. This CDR3 reads CAIGQKETQYF. As DNA, the CDR3 is TGTGCCATCGGACAGAAAGAGACCCAGTACTTC.

The chain uses TRBV20-1 and TRBJ2-2; D gene ambiguous. The CDR3 loop spans 13 amino acids. V lost 0 bases, J lost 5 bases, and 7 bases lay in between. Germline V gene sequence: CDR1 DFQATT, CDR2 SNEGSKA (reference sequence). The CDR3 reads CSARDWDTGELFF. In DNA form, the CDR3 reads TGCAGTGCTAGAGATTGGGATACCGGGGAGCTGTTTTTT.

The J gene is TRBJ2-7, the V gene TRBV2; D is perhaps TRBD1 (6 bases). Germline V gives CDR1 SNHLY, CDR2 FYNNEI. This CDR3 has 14 residues. Deletions cut 6 bases from V and 1 base from J, with 13 bases between. Here the CDR3 DNA reads TGTGCCAGCAGGGGGTCAGGGGCTTCCTACGAGCAGTACTTC. Its protein is CASRGSGASYEQYF.

This clonotype was found many times. The CDR3: CASSRSTTPGELFF. In nucleotides, the CDR3 is TGTGCCAGCAGCCGAAGCACTACCCCTGGGGAGCTGTTTTTT. This rearrangement joins TRBV7-2 to TRBJ2-2; no clear D. Trimming cost V 5 bases and J 8 bases, with 15 bases left between them. The CDR3 contains 14 residues. Germline assignment: CDR1 SGHTA and CDR2 FQGNSA.

The chain employs TRBV6-2 or TRBV6-3 and TRBJ2-7, with D hard to call. V gave up 0 bases and J gave up 4 bases, with 13 bases separating them. Germline V gene sequence: CDR1 MNHEY, CDR2 SVGEGT. The CDR3 spans 15 residues. CDR3 DNA sequence: TGTGCCAGCAGTTACTCAACAGCCAGCTTATACGAGCAGTACTTC. Translated, it gives CASSYSTASLYEQYF.

CDR3 nucleotide sequence: TGTGCCAGTAGTATTCGCAGCGGGAGTCCCGGGGAGCTGTTTTTT. Encoded protein: CASSIRSGSPGELFF. The chain joins TRBV19 to TRBJ2-2; 8 nucleotides match TRBD2. The CDR3 length is 15 residues. CDR1 and CDR2 from the germline V gene are LNHDA and SQIVND (reference sequence). The ends lost 3 bases at V and 6 bases at J; junction bases unmatched: 6.

Many counts were recorded for this clonotype. This sequence joins TRBV7-2 and TRBJ2-5; D not certain. Germline CDR1 reads SGHTA; CDR2 reads FQGNSA. The germline V and J ends were trimmed by 3 bases and 1 base, with 0 bases remaining between them. CDR3 length: 11 residues. The chain's CDR3 is CASSFQETQYF. For the CDR3, the DNA is TGTGCCAGCAGCTTCCAAGAGACCCAGTACTTC.

The sample holds many counts of this clonotype. The V gene is TRBV13, the J gene TRBJ2-5; tentatively, D is TRBD2 (6 bases). The CDR3 has 14 residues. Germline values: CDR1 PRHDT, CDR2 FYEKMQ (reference sequence). V lost 3 bases and J 5 bases, leaving 13 bases between the germline ends. The CDR3 loop reads CASSFQGSGETQYF. The DNA for the CDR3 is TGTGCCAGCAGCTTTCAAGGGAGCGGGGAGACCCAGTACTTC.

This clonotype was observed a few times. V gene TRBV4-1 combines with J gene TRBJ1-2, with a possible D match to TRBD1 (5 bases). The CDR3 has 13 amino acids. Per germline, CDR1 MGHRA and CDR2 YSYEKL. Trimming removed 5 bases at V and 13 bases at J, with 20 bases between. CDR3 DNA: TGCGCCAGCAGCTACCGAGGGGAGGGCGCGGGCACCTTC. The encoded protein is CASSYRGEGAGTF.

This clonotype was observed at least ten times. This chain connects TRBV7-9 to TRBJ2-5; D gene uncertain. V lost 1 base, J lost 2 bases, and 5 bases lay in between. Germline V gives CDR1 SEHNR, CDR2 FQNEAQ (reference sequence). The CDR3 sequence is 13 residues long. The CDR3 reads CASSLGRQETQYF. CDR3 nucleotides: TGTGCCAGCAGCTTAGGACGGCAAGAGACCCAGTACTTC.

This clonotype came up many times. One junction end disagrees with the germline gene, perhaps due to a read error. The chain recombines TRBV10-1 with TRBJ1-6; D is undetermined. The CDR3 loop spans 15 amino acids. CDR1 is WNHNN and CDR2 is SYGVQD in the germline V gene (reference sequence). As DNA, the CDR3 is TGCGCCATCAGTCCGGTTATGAAAGGGTTGTCACCCCTCCACTTT. This translates into CAISPVMKGLSPLHF.

This clonotype was detected a few times. The chain carries TRBV6-2 or TRBV6-3 and TRBJ1-2, with 11 positions matching TRBD1. CDR1 is MNHEY and CDR2 is SVGEGT in the germline V gene. Losses at the gene ends were 6 bases for V and 13 bases for J; bases not matched to a gene: 7. CDR3 length: 12 residues. The DNA for the CDR3 is TGTGCCAGCAGAGGACAGGGGGCGAGCTCCACCTTC. It codes for CASRGQGASSTF.

The V and J genes are TRBV6-2 or TRBV6-3 and TRBJ2-3; TRBD2 matches at 10 bases. Unmatched junction bases numbered 11, after V lost 0 bases and J lost 5 bases. Germline V gene sequence: CDR1 MNHEY, CDR2 SVGEGT. There are 18 residues in the CDR3. CDR3 DNA sequence: TGTGCCAGCAGTTACTCAAAAGGAGCGGGAGGGCCAATAGATACGCAGTATTTT. Amino acid sequence: CASSYSKGAGGPIDTQYF.

This clonotype was counted at least ten times. J is TRBJ1-2 and V is TRBV12-3 or TRBV12-4, with 8 bases lining up with TRBD1. Losses at the gene ends were 6 bases for V and 7 bases for J; bases not matched to a gene: 7. The CDR3 consists of 13 residues. The CDR3 DNA sequence: TGTGCCAGCAGATCGGACAGGGCGGGTGGCTACACCTTC. Its protein product is CASRSDRAGGYTF.

This clonotype was seen many times. This sequence joins TRBV12-3 or TRBV12-4 and TRBJ1-5; D ambiguous. V lost 3 bases, J lost 2 bases, and 5 bases lay in between. The CDR3 sequence is 13 residues long. The CDR3 sequence: CASSFKGNQPQHF. The CDR3 region has the DNA TGTGCCAGCAGTTTCAAAGGCAATCAGCCCCAGCATTTT.

This clonotype has just a few counts. V gene TRBV25-1 combines with J gene TRBJ2-2; D remains unclear. CDR1 is MGHDK, CDR2 SYGVNS, per germline. The CDR3 covers 13 residues. The V end was cut by 1 base, the J end by 5 bases, with 5 bases between. This CDR3 reads CASSESVTGELFF. The CDR3 nucleotides read TGTGCCAGCAGTGAATCCGTGACCGGGGAGCTGTTTTTT.

This clonotype was observed many times. The chain has TRBV3-1 and TRBJ1-2, with 7 bases lining up with TRBD1. Germline V gives CDR1 LGHDT, CDR2 YNNKEL (reference sequence). The CDR3 length is 15 residues. V lost 1 base, J lost 5 bases, and 7 bases stayed unmatched. The CDR3 sequence: CASSQARTGGYGYTF. The CDR3 nucleotides are TGTGCCAGCAGCCAAGCCAGGACAGGCGGATATGGCTACACCTTC.

This clonotype has just a few counts. DNA for the CDR3: TGTGCCTGGAGTGCCTCAGACAACGAGCAGTACTTC. It codes for CAWSASDNEQYF. The chain employs TRBV30 and TRBJ2-7; no clear D. Germline-derived CDR1 and CDR2 are GTSNPN and SVGIG (reference sequence). CDR3 length: 12 amino acids. V was clipped by 1 base and J by 5 bases, with 9 bases between them.

The chain couples TRBV6-1 to TRBJ2-7; D perhaps matches TRBD2 (6 bases). The CDR3 loop spans 12 amino acids. In germline, CDR1 is MNHNS, CDR2 SASEGT. The ends were cut back, 6 bases at V and 6 bases at J, with 12 bases in the middle. The CDR3 region is CASRWGVGEQYF. The CDR3 DNA is TGTGCCAGCAGGTGGGGGGTGGGCGAGCAGTACTTC.

In this sample, this clonotype turned up many times. The chain couples TRBV11-2 to TRBJ2-5, with D tentatively TRBD1 or TRBD2 (5 bases each). The CDR3 is 16 residues long. V was trimmed by 5 bases and J by 4 bases, leaving 20 bases between them. Germline V CDR1 and CDR2: SGHAT, FQNNGV. CDR3 coding DNA: TGTGCCAGCAGCCAAGATCGAGGGGCGGCAACAGAGACCCAGTACTTC. Translation gives CASSQDRGAATETQYF.

This clonotype has a handful of counts. V usage is TRBV4-3 and J usage is TRBJ1-1, with TRBD1 matching 10 bases. Germline V gene lookup returns CDR1 LGHNA and CDR2 YSLEER. With V trimmed by 1 base and J by 1 base, 9 bases remained unmatched. The CDR3 covers 18 residues. For the CDR3, the DNA is TGCGCCAGCAGCCAAGGATGGACAGGGGGTGCCTGGAACACTGAAGCTTTCTTT. Amino acid sequence: CASSQGWTGGAWNTEAFF.